The sequence of this T cell receptor beta chain was determined in a study of early T cells in non-severe SARS-CoV-2 infection (dated by TCRdb to the early 2020s). Some background on the complete study: Bulk RNA from unsorted whole blood was used for TCR sequencing, so alpha and beta chains could not be paired.

V sheds 3 bases and J sheds 0 bases, leaving 9 bases between their ends. Taken from cysteine to phenylalanine, the CDR3 has 14 residues. Just the 42-base CDR3 DNA is kept, in frame starting at base 1. The CDR1 and CDR2 encoded by the germline V gene are SGHTA and FQGNSA. The method behind the library was 5' RACE. TCRdb lists the instrument as NextSeq 500. To correct for sequencing error and PCR bias, the TCR library protocol tagged individual cDNA molecules with unique molecular identifiers. Sequencing covered both TCR alpha and beta chains, and within each sample the abundances of alpha and beta sequences were tightly co-correlated. Under the source paper's analysis protocol: Decombinator V4 was used to annotate the V gene, J gene and CDR3 of the TCR sequences. TCRs were defined as expanded if a significant change between any two time points was detected under a Poisson model with p below 0.0001. Abundances of TCRs were expressed as counts per million after normalisation to the total number of TCRs sequenced in each sample. TRAV1-2 paired with TRAJ12, TRAJ20 or TRAJ33 defined MAIT TCRs, while TRAV10 paired with TRAJ18 defined iNKT TCRs. A search of VDJdb, accessed on 1 November 2021, was run for TCRs annotated to CMV, EBV and SARS-CoV-2, with TCRs annotated for multiple antigens excluded. In-frame beta chains were kept once TCRdb had trimmed the public reads at Q25 with fastp and called clones with MiXCR. When rows share a CDR3 protein, they turn into one entry using the most common DNA and genes. The V and J calls come from TCRdb's annotation, not from the publication. This sample lists 100,000 or so distinct CDR3 sequences; roughly 17% were detected once. 4.5% to 6.5% of the sample is in the top ten clones.

This was a case-control study nested in a cohort of healthcare workers in London, UK, who had nasopharyngeal swab PCR tests and blood samples taken every week. Healthcare workers were recruited between 23 and 31 March 2020, during the week of the UK lockdown, and were followed weekly for up to roughly 15 weeks. As for this clonotype: The antigen it binds to is not known. No quality values exist for individual bases; no much larger clone is one base distant.

What the authors observed across the whole study: VDJdb matching was skewed toward anti-spike CD8 responses and likely underestimated virus-specific expansions, missing private and CD4 specificities.

The rearrangement joined TRBV7-2 to TRBJ2-7; no confident D gene assignment can be made. This sample comprised whole blood, obtained at baseline. This TCR was sampled from an adult who was a healthcare worker with PCR-confirmed SARS-CoV-2 infection or an uninfected control (not recorded which). The sequenced DNA: TGTGCCAGCAGCTTTACCCAGTCCTCCTACGAGCAGTACTTC. Its translation is CASSFTQSSYEQYF. Reference TRBV7-2 and TRBJ2-7 proteins supply the regions before and after the CDR3; the full variable domain is: GAGVSQSPSNKVTEKGKDVELRCDPISGHTALYWYRQSLGQGLEFLIYFQGNSAPDKSGLPSDRFSAERTGGSVSTLTIQRTQQEDSAVYLCASSFTQSSYEQYFGPGTRLTVT.